Sequencing of this T cell receptor beta chain was carried out in a study of radiotherapy plus CTLA-4 blockade in lung cancer. The germline CDR1 and CDR2 sequences are LNHDA and SQIVND (reference sequence). CDR3 length: 13 amino acids. The J segment lost 7 bases and the V segment lost 7 bases, leaving 6 bases of the junction unmatched. On this clone: What it recognizes is unknown.

Whole-study findings and limits: Tumor-derived TCR clones expanded in blood after radiotherapy plus ipilimumab.

Using immunoSEQ multiplex PCR, the repertoire was profiled, and TCRdb retains in-frame clones only, with some absent. The data show 15,000 to 20,000 clones, roughly 83% seen once. The receptor comes from a human donor with non-small cell lung cancer whose response to radiotherapy plus ipilimumab could not be evaluated. The chain links TRBV19 to TRBJ1-4, with TRBD1 matching 7 bases. The material sequenced was peripheral blood, taken from a patient treated with radiotherapy plus ipilimumab. The CDR3 sequence is CASKRQGGEKLFF. The CDR3 DNA reads as TGTGCCAGTAAACGACAGGGAGGTGAAAAACTGTTTTTT.